The clone carrying this T cell receptor (beta chain) was detected many times. The antigen is not known. This entry belongs to a study of cytomegalovirus exposure and HLA in healthy donors. The study's findings and limits: Some TCR beta chains (about 170 of them) were listed as cytomegalovirus-associated. Later, an analysis found that TCR clusters from the first cohort tended to co-occur in the roughly 120 validation repertoires. In vitro testing confirmed a few CMV-associated chains as specific for CMV antigens. The dataset shows that most TCR sequences were rare, while some public TCRs occurred in many donors.

The V and J ends lost 1 base and 5 bases, in that order; junction bases with no gene match: 12. The CDR3 length is 18 residues. The germline CDR1 and CDR2 sequences are LGHNA and YNFKEQ. Sequencing used immunoSEQ multiplex PCR; TCRdb keeps in-frame clones, though not all of them. The sample has roughly 130,000 clones, just under 90% seen once. Source material: PBMCs. This chain connects TRBV4-2 to TRBJ2-3; 10 nucleotides line up with TRBD2. The origin of this receptor is a man under 40 in good health and CMV-seronegative. The CDR3 nucleotides read TGTGCCAGCAGCCAAGTACGAGCGGGGGGGCCTCGAGGAGATACGCAGTATTTT. This gives the protein CASSQVRAGGPRGDTQYF.